These 5 T cell receptor beta chains originate from one sample sequenced in a study of naive and memory T cell subsets. Both TRBC1 and TRBC2 were covered by a beta constant-region primer of two equimolar oligonucleotides. Nested alpha and beta constant-region primers with the SP2 primer drove four PCR rounds on ligated cDNA. TCRdb re-called the UMI-ligation and nested PCR reads through MiXCR, storing one row per CDR3 protein. Counted here are some 80,000 distinct CDR3 sequences, 8% to 9.5% occurring once; the ten biggest clones make up around 1.3%. The material sequenced was naive CD8+ T cells from blood. The origin of the receptors is a human donor in good health.

There are many counts of this clonotype. V is TRBV27 and J is TRBJ2-7; 8 nucleotides match TRBD2. Trimming took 5 bases from V and 3 from J; bases not matched to a gene: 9. Germline values: CDR1 MNHEY, CDR2 SMNVEV (reference sequence). The CDR3 has 15 residues. This CDR3 reads CASSPRGSGIYEQYF. In DNA, the CDR3 is TGTGCCAGCAGTCCCCGGGGTAGCGGGATCTACGAGCAGTACTTC.

J is TRBJ2-6 and V is TRBV7-9; 8 bases map to TRBD1. Trimming at V came to 8 bases and at J to 0 bases, leaving 9 bases not matched to a gene. This CDR3 is 17 amino acids long. CDR1 SEHNR and CDR2 FQNEAQ come from the germline V gene (reference sequence). The CDR3 here is CASWPGQVSSGANVLTF. The CDR3 DNA reads as TGTGCCAGCTGGCCGGGACAGGTTAGCTCTGGGGCCAACGTCCTGACTTTC.

The chain recombines TRBV28 with TRBJ2-7; the D call may be TRBD1 or TRBD2 (7 bases each). This CDR3 has 12 residues. Germline CDR1 reads MDHEN; CDR2 reads SYDVKM. V was pared by 6 bases and J by 5 bases, with 11 bases between. The DNA for the CDR3 is TGTGCCAGCAGGGGAGGGGGCGACGAGCAGTACTTC. Its protein product is CASRGGGDEQYF.

The chain has TRBV14 and TRBJ2-4; possible D gene TRBD2, 6 bases. The germline CDR1 and CDR2 sequences are SGHDN and FVKESK. The V end was cut by 1 base, the J end by 1 base, with 11 bases between. This CDR3 has 16 amino acids. The CDR3 DNA follows: TGTGCCAGCAGCCAAGTCCGGAGGGTGGCCAAAAACATTCAGTACTTC. Encoded protein: CASSQVRRVAKNIQYF.

The rearrangement joins TRBV28 to TRBJ2-2, with D unclear. This CDR3 spans 14 amino acids. Trimming took off 7 bases at V and 6 bases at J, with 15 bases between the two ends. CDR1 is MDHEN, CDR2 SYDVKM, per germline. The CDR3 sequence is CASTLPTRAGELFF. In DNA form, the CDR3 reads TGTGCCAGCACCCTCCCTACTCGGGCCGGGGAGCTGTTTTTT.